This T cell receptor (beta chain) was found in a study of blood T cell repertoires in COVID-19. Study-wide background: COVID-19 samples collected from the United States, Italy and Spain covered acute and convalescent phases. Sample material is recorded as cDNA or gDNA derived from T cells, B-cell-depleted T cells, or PBMCs.

In the original workflow: Amplification of reference gene primers was used by the study to estimate nucleated cell counts. Only in-frame clones appear in the TCRdb table, and some are missing; sequencing was by immunoSEQ multiplex PCR. The V and J calls and the clone size are those of that table, but D and trimming were determined from the DNA. The sample contains 350,000 or so clones, roughly 90% of which appear only once. The CDR3 spans 17 residues. Germline assignment: CDR1 PRHDT and CDR2 FYEKMQ (reference sequence). Trimming cost V 5 bases and J 0 bases; bases outside gene matches: 10. This sequence originates from a man aged 18 to 29 with active or convalescent COVID-19. Sequencing input: peripheral blood. The chain combines TRBV13 with TRBJ2-3; 8 nucleotides align to TRBD1. CDR3 protein: CASSARQGFMSTDTQYF. CDR3 DNA sequence: TGTGCCAGCAGCGCACGACAGGGGTTTATGAGCACAGATACGCAGTATTTT.